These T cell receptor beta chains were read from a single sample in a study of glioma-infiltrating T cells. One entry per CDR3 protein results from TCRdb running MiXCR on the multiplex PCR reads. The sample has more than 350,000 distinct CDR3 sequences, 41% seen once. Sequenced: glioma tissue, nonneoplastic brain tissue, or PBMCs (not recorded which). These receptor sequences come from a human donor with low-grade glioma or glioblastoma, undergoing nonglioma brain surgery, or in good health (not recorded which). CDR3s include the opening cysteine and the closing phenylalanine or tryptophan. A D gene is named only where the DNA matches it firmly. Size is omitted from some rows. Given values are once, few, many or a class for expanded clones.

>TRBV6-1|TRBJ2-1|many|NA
CASSGRDRLIEQFF
TGTGCCAGCAGTGGCCGGGACCGTTTAATTGAGCAGTTCTTC
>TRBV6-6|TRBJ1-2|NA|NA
CASAPIPGNYGYTF
TGTGCCAGCGCCCCTATACCGGGGAACTATGGCTACACCTTC
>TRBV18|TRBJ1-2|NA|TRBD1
CASSQQGDGGYTF
TGTGCCAGCTCACAACAGGGGGATGGTGGCTACACCTTC
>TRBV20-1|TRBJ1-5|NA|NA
CSARDWGPLNAQPQHF
TGCAGTGCTAGAGATTGGGGGCCGTTAAACGCCCAGCCCCAGCATTTT
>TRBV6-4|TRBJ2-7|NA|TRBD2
CASSEGGLAVHEQYF
TGTGCCAGCAGCGAGGGGGGACTAGCGGTACACGAGCAGTACTTC
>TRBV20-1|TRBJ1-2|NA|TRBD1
CSALDRDSSGYTF
TGCAGTGCGCTCGACCGGGACAGCTCTGGCTACACCTTC
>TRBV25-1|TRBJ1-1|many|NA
CASSRPGRSTEAFF
TGTGCCAGCAGCCGACCGGGACGGAGCACTGAAGCTTTCTTT
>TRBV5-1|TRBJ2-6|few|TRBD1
CASSQGVAGANVLTF
TGCGCCAGCAGCCAGGGGGTGGCTGGGGCCAACGTCCTGACTTTC
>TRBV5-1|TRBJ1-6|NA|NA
CASTPGLDDSPLHF
TGCGCCAGCACCCCGGGACTCGATGATTCACCCCTCCACTTT
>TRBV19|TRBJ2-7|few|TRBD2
CASGTTSGRTIEQYF
TGTGCCAGTGGAACCACTAGCGGGAGAACGATCGAGCAGTACTTC
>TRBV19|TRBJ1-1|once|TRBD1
CASSIPGTGTFF
TGTGCCAGTAGTATTCCCGGGACAGGGACTTTCTTT
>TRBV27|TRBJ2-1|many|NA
CASSFISFSSYNEQFF
TGTGCCAGCAGTTTTATTAGTTTTAGCTCCTACAATGAGCAGTTCTTC
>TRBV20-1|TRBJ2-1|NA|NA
CSADRAGSSYNEQFF
TGCAGTGCTGATAGGGCGGGGAGCTCCTACAATGAGCAGTTCTTC
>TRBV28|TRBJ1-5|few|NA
CASGRGGNDQPQHF
TGTGCCAGCGGGCGTGGGGGCAATGATCAGCCCCAGCATTTT
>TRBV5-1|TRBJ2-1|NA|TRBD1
CASSPAQGVYNEQFF
TGCGCCAGCAGCCCGGCACAGGGGGTTTACAATGAGCAGTTCTTC
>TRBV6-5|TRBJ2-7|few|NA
CASSWRAGAYEQYF
TGTGCCAGCAGTTGGAGGGCAGGGGCCTACGAGCAGTACTTC
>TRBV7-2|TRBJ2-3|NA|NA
CASSLYRDTQYF
TGTGCCAGCAGCTTATACAGAGATACGCAGTATTTT
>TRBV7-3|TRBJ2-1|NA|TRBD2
CASSLSAGGTEQFF
TGTGCCAGCAGCCTATCAGCGGGAGGCACCGAGCAGTTCTTC
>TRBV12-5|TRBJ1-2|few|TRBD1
CASGLLSRDRGRGGVSYTF
TGTGCTAGTGGTTTGCTGTCCCGGGACAGGGGGCGCGGGGGTGTTAGCTACACCTTC
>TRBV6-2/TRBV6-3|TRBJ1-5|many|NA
CASTDGGASNQPQHF
TGTGCCAGCACCGACGGGGGTGCGAGCAATCAGCCCCAGCATTTT
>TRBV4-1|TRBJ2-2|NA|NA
CASSQLRRVPAGELFF
TGCGCCAGCAGCCAACTTCGGAGGGTCCCAGCCGGGGAGCTGTTTTTT
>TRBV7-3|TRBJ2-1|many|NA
CASSPHHPYEQFF
TGTGCCAGCAGCCCCCACCACCCGTATGAGCAGTTCTTC
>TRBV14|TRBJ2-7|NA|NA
CASSQAQGWLSYEQYF
TGTGCCAGCAGCCAAGCCCAGGGGTGGTTGTCCTACGAGCAGTACTTC
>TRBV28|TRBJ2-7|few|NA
CASSLGSPSSYEQYF
TGTGCCAGCAGTTTAGGATCCCCAAGCTCCTACGAGCAGTACTTC
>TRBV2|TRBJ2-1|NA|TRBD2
CASSEGLAFSNEQFF
TGTGCCAGCAGTGAGGGACTAGCGTTTTCCAATGAGCAGTTCTTC
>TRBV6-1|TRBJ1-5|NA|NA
CATDYSGVRVNNQPQHF
TGTGCCACCGACTACTCAGGGGTCAGGGTTAACAATCAGCCCCAGCATTTT
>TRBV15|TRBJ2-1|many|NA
CATSHGTLSYNEQFF
TGTGCCACCAGCCACGGGACTCTCTCCTACAATGAGCAGTTCTTC
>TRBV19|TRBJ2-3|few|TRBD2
CASSTSPSGGTDTQYF
TGTGCCAGTAGTACAAGCCCTAGCGGGGGCACAGATACGCAGTATTTT
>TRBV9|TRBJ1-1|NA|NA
CASSVDWSTEAFF
TGTGCCAGCAGCGTAGACTGGTCCACTGAAGCTTTCTTT
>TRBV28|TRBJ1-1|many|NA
CASSFPLDTQREAFF
TGTGCCAGCAGTTTTCCCCTGGACACGCAAAGAGAAGCTTTCTTT
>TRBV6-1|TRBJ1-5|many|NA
CASSALWGGDQPQHF
TGTGCCAGCAGTGCCCTTTGGGGGGGAGATCAGCCCCAGCATTTT
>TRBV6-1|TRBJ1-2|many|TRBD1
CASSDRLAGGNYGYTF
TGTGCCAGCAGTGATCGTTTGGCAGGGGGAAACTATGGCTACACCTTC
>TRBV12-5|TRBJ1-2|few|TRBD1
CASGLGQGGYTF
TGTGCTAGTGGTTTGGGACAGGGTGGCTACACCTTC
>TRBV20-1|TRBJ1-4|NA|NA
CSASNPRNEELFF
TGCAGTGCTAGTAATCCCCGGAATGAAGAACTGTTTTTT
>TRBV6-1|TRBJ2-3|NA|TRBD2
CASSLPAAGGEADTRYF
TGTGCCAGCAGTCTTCCCGCAGCGGGAGGGGAGGCAGATACGCGGTATTTT
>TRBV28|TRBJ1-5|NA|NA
CASGYSQPQHF
TGTGCCAGCGGGTACAGTCAGCCCCAGCATTTT
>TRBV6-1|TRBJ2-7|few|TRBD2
CASTPAGGYEQYF
TGTGCCAGCACACCGGCGGGAGGCTACGAGCAGTACTTC
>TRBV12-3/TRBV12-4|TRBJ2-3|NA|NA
CASSFSVNTQYF
TGTGCCAGCAGTTTCTCGGTTAATACGCAGTATTTT
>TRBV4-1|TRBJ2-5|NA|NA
CASSRAPPATQYQETQYF
TGCGCCAGCAGCCGCGCTCCCCCGGCTACTCAATACCAAGAGACCCAGTACTTC
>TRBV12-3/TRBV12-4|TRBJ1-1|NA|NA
CASSLMAGPAEAFF
TGTGCCAGCAGTTTAATGGCCGGCCCAGCGGAGGCTTTCTTT
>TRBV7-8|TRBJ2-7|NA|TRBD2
CASSLGLAGLYEQYF
TGTGCCAGCAGCTTAGGACTAGCGGGCCTTTACGAGCAGTACTTC
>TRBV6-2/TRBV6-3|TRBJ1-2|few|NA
CASSYSLTAPNYGYTF
TGTGCCAGCAGTTACTCGTTGACAGCCCCTAACTATGGCTACACCTTC
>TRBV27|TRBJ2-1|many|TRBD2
CASSMGLAGVLNEFF
TGTGCCAGCAGTATGGGACTAGCGGGAGTCTTAAACGAGTTCTTC